What follows describes a single T cell receptor beta chain. Its cognate antigen is unknown. The CDR3 contains 14 residues. The data were taken from a study of identical twins. From the 5' RACE reads, TCRdb called clonotypes with MiXCR, one entry per CDR3 protein. Altogether more than 1.5 million distinct CDR3 sequences are present, about 32% being singletons, with the ten largest covering less than 0.35%. General study results and limits: Memory repertoires lacked the insertion deficit that abundant cord blood beta clonotypes showed.

This receptor was obtained from a newborn girl in good health. This chain joins TRBV21-1 and TRBJ2-1; no DNA check was done on the table's D call, TRBD1. TRBV21-1 corresponds to a pseudogene. Sample: cord blood. CDR3 region: CASSATVFPGRQFF. CDR3 DNA: TGTGCCAGCAGCGCGACAGTTTTCCCTGGTAGGCAGTTCTTC.